This T cell receptor beta chain was retrieved from a study of pediatric ulcerative colitis. Study results and limitations: Two rectal CDR3 clonotypes occurred in all ulcerative colitis patients. Rectal pinch biopsies may have included blood-derived T cells, especially in patients with overt colitis.

One to two pinch biopsies were taken from the rectum during colonoscopy. The length of the CDR3 is 15 residues. V shed 4 bases and J shed 2 bases, with 15 bases lying between them. Germline CDR1 is SGHTA and CDR2 is FQGNSA. For this clone: As yet, its antigen is unknown.

Clones were sequenced by immunoSEQ multiplex PCR, and TCRdb holds only the in-frame ones, with some missing. The sample shows tens of thousands of clones, roughly 70% of them seen only once. Sequenced input: gut tissue. The TCR originated in a boy aged 5-17 years with severe ulcerative colitis. This rearrangement joins TRBV7-2 to TRBJ2-7; a possible D gene is TRBD2 (5 bases). The CDR3 nucleotides read TGTGCCAGCAGCTCAACTAGGACGCAGCCCTACGAGCAGTACTTC. Translation: CASSSTRTQPYEQYF.